These T cell receptor beta chains were read from a single sample in a study of PD-1 blockade in mismatch repair-deficient tumors. Only in-frame clones appear in the TCRdb table, and some are missing; sequencing was by immunoSEQ multiplex PCR. The data contain tens of thousands of clones, roughly three quarters of them singletons. The sample in question was peripheral blood, obtained 4 weeks after starting pembrolizumab. The source is an adult with mismatch repair-deficient cancer. Each CDR3 is given with its conserved first and last residue. Each record gives: D gene, V gene, CDR3 length, J gene, clone size, CDR3 DNA, CDR3 protein. The D gene is left open where the match is weak. Only some rows state a clone size, as once, few, many or a class for expanded clones.

D gene: -
V gene: TRBV6-6
CDR3 length: 11
J gene: TRBJ2-1
clone size: -
CDR3 DNA: TGTGCCAGCAGTTACACTAATGAGCAGTTCTTC
CDR3 protein: CASSYTNEQFF

D gene: -
V gene: TRBV6-5
CDR3 length: 15
J gene: TRBJ2-1
clone size: -
CDR3 DNA: TGTGCCAGCAGCCTAGCCGGGGTAAAGTCCAATGAGCAGTTCTTC
CDR3 protein: CASSLAGVKSNEQFF

D gene: TRBD1
V gene: TRBV28
CDR3 length: 18
J gene: TRBJ2-3
clone size: -
CDR3 DNA: TGTGCCAGCAGTGCCTCCGGGACAGGGGGTCCTAGCACAGATACGCAGTATTTT
CDR3 protein: CASSASGTGGPSTDTQYF

D gene: TRBD2
V gene: TRBV10-3
CDR3 length: 15
J gene: TRBJ2-1
clone size: -
CDR3 DNA: TGTGCCATCAGTAAGACTAGCGGGAGGCACAATGAGCAGTTCTTC
CDR3 protein: CAISKTSGRHNEQFF

D gene: -
V gene: TRBV7-9
CDR3 length: 15
J gene: TRBJ2-7
clone size: -
CDR3 DNA: TGTGCCAGCACCAGAGGGGCGGAGACTCCCTACGAGCAGTACTTC
CDR3 protein: CASTRGAETPYEQYF

D gene: TRBD1
V gene: TRBV5-4
CDR3 length: 15
J gene: TRBJ2-7
clone size: -
CDR3 DNA: TGTGCCAGCAGCCCTGGACAGGGGCCACACTACGAGCAGTACTTC
CDR3 protein: CASSPGQGPHYEQYF

D gene: -
V gene: TRBV6-1
CDR3 length: 14
J gene: TRBJ2-7
clone size: medium-sized
CDR3 DNA: TGTGCCAGCAGTGAATCTGGGCTATCCTACGAGCAGTACTTC
CDR3 protein: CASSESGLSYEQYF

D gene: -
V gene: TRBV11-1
CDR3 length: 13
J gene: TRBJ1-1
clone size: medium-sized
CDR3 DNA: TGTGCCAGCAGCCCGGGGGGAATCACTGAAGCTTTCTTT
CDR3 protein: CASSPGGITEAFF

D gene: -
V gene: TRBV7-9
CDR3 length: 17
J gene: TRBJ1-4
clone size: -
CDR3 DNA: TGTGCCAGCAGCTACCGAACAGGGATATCCATTAATGAAAAACTGTTTTTT
CDR3 protein: CASSYRTGISINEKLFF

D gene: -
V gene: TRBV7-2
CDR3 length: 13
J gene: TRBJ2-3
clone size: -
CDR3 DNA: TGTGCCAGCAGCTTTACTTACACAGATACGCAGTATTTT
CDR3 protein: CASSFTYTDTQYF

D gene: -
V gene: TRBV7-8
CDR3 length: 15
J gene: TRBJ2-2
clone size: -
CDR3 DNA: TGTGCCAGCAGCACGCAGACAGGGAACACCGGGGAGCTGTTTTTT
CDR3 protein: CASSTQTGNTGELFF

D gene: -
V gene: TRBV20-1
CDR3 length: 11
J gene: TRBJ2-5
clone size: -
CDR3 DNA: TGCACCGCAGGCTACCAAGAGACCCAGTACTTC
CDR3 protein: CTAGYQETQYF

D gene: TRBD1
V gene: TRBV29-1
CDR3 length: 16
J gene: TRBJ1-1
clone size: once
CDR3 DNA: TGCAGCGTTGAAGCCCCCTTGGACAGGGGGAACACTGAAGCTTTCTTT
CDR3 protein: CSVEAPLDRGNTEAFF

D gene: -
V gene: TRBV7-6
CDR3 length: 14
J gene: TRBJ2-7
clone size: -
CDR3 DNA: TGTGCCAGCAGCTTAGAGGGGAGGGGGGGCGAGCAGTACTTC
CDR3 protein: CASSLEGRGGEQYF